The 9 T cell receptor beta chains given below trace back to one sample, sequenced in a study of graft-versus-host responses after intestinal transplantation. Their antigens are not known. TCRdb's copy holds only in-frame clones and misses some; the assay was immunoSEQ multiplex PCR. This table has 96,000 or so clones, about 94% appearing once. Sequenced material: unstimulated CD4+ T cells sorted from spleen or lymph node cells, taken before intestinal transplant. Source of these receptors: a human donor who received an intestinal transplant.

The CDR3 loop is CASSPHTGNYGYTF. In nucleotides, the CDR3 is TGTGCCAGCAGTCCTCATACGGGTAACTATGGCTACACCTTC. The chain carries TRBV27 and TRBJ1-2; D is ambiguous. The CDR3 covers 14 residues. CDR1 is MNHEY, CDR2 SMNVEV, per germline (reference sequence). Trimming shortened V by 5 bases and J by 1 base, and 11 bases separated the two germline ends.

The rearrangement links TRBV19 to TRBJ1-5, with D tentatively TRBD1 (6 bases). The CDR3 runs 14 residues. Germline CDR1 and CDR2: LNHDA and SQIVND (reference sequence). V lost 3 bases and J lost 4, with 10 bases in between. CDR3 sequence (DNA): TGTGCCAGTAGTATCGGACAGCCGAATCAGCCCCAGCATTTT. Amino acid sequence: CASSIGQPNQPQHF.

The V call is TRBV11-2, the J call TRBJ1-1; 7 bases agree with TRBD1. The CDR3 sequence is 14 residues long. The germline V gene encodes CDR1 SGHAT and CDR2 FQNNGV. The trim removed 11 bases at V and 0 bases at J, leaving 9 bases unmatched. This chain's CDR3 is CAVGDSQLNTEAFF. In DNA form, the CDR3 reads TGTGCCGTCGGGGACAGCCAATTGAACACTGAAGCTTTCTTT.

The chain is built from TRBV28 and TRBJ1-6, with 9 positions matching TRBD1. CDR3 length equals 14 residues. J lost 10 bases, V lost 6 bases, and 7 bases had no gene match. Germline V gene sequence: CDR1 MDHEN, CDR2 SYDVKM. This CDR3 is CASRLGQGKSPLHF. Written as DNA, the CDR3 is TGTGCCAGCAGACTGGGACAGGGCAAGTCACCCCTCCACTTT.

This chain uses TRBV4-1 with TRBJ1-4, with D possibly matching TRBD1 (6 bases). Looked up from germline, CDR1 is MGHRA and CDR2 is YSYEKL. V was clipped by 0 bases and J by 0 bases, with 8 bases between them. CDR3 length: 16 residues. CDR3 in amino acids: CASSQEGGATNEKLFF. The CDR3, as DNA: TGCGCCAGCAGCCAAGAAGGGGGGGCAACTAATGAAAAACTGTTTTTT.

The CDR3 bases are TGTGCCAGCTCACCAACGGGGGTTCGGACTGAGCAGTACTTC. Translation gives CASSPTGVRTEQYF. The chain links TRBV18 to TRBJ2-7; the D gene is possibly TRBD2 (6 bases). Germline CDR1 KGHSH, CDR2 LQKENI. The CDR3 contains 14 residues. V lost 2 bases and J lost 7, with 15 bases in between.

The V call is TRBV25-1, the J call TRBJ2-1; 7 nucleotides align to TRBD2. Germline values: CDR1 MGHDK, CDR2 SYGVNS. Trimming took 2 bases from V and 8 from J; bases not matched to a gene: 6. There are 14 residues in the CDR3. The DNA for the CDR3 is TGTGCCAGCAGTGAAATTGGGGGGGATGATGAGCAGTTCTTC. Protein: CASSEIGGDDEQFF.

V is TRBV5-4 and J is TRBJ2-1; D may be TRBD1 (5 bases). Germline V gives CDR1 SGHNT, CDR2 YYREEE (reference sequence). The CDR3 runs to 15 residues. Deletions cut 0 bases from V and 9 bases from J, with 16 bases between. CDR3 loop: CASSLVVLGVGEQFF. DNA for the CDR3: TGTGCCAGCAGCTTGGTCGTCCTAGGGGTTGGTGAGCAGTTCTTC.

CDR3 bases: TGTGCCAGTAGGGGCCGGACTAGCGCAAACGGATACAATGAGCAGTTCTTC. This sequence encodes CASRGRTSANGYNEQFF. The rearrangement uses TRBV19 and TRBJ2-1; 9 bases match TRBD2. CDR1 is LNHDA, CDR2 SQIVND, per germline (reference sequence). The V segment lost 6 bases and the J segment 4 bases; nucleotides outside the gene matches: 13. This CDR3 comprises 17 residues. Looking up the rest from reference TRBV19 and TRBJ2-1 gives the full variable domain: DGGITQSPKYLFRKEGQNVTLSCEQNLNHDAMYWYRQDPGQGLRLIYYSQIVNDFQKGDIAEGYSVSREKKESFPLTVTSAQKNPTAFYLCASRGRTSANGYNEQFFGPGTRLTVL.